The 25 T cell receptor beta chains below were found in one sample sequenced in a study of immune evolution from preneoplasia to lung adenocarcinoma (dated by TCRdb to the early 2020s). The library came from the immunoSEQ multiplex PCR assay. TCRdb took over this immuneACCESS table, retaining in-frame rearrangements with V and J assigned. Such tables are incomplete; in checked studies, under half of the missing clones stem from an unresolved V gene, and the remainder is unexplained. The sample profile shows some 7,000 clones; approximately 85% of them were found once. The top ten clonotypes cover about 4.6% of the sample. The sample consisted of FFPE invasive lung adenocarcinoma tissue. Taken with the paper, the label for cell subset or site translates to: frankly invasive lung adenocarcinoma (ADC). All receptors come from a person between 50 and 70 years old with lung adenocarcinoma.

The chain uses TRBV2 and TRBJ2-5; 14 positions agree with TRBD2. The junction had 8 bases not matched to a gene; V was cut back by 6 bases and J by 5 bases. In germline, CDR1 is SNHLY, CDR2 FYNNEI. This CDR3 has 16 amino acids. The CDR3, as DNA: TGTGCCAGCAGGACTAGCGGGAGGGCCCGGGGGGAGACCCAGTACTTC. As protein: CASRTSGRARGETQYF.

J is TRBJ2-7 and V is TRBV18; D may be TRBD2 (5 bases). Germline V CDR1 and CDR2: KGHSH, LQKENI. This CDR3 has 14 residues. Trimming cost V 5 bases and J 3 bases, with 14 bases left between them. The CDR3 DNA is TGTGCCAGCTCATCACTGGACTTACTCTACGAGCAGTACTTC. As protein: CASSSLDLLYEQYF.

The CDR3: CASSQEWSTGNTIYF. CDR3 DNA sequence: TGCGCCAGCAGCCAAGAGTGGTCCACTGGAAACACCATATATTTT. This chain uses TRBV4-1 with TRBJ1-3; no reliable D call. CDR3 length equals 15 residues. The germline V and J ends were trimmed by 0 bases and 2 bases, with 8 bases remaining between them. Germline CDR1 MGHRA, CDR2 YSYEKL.

The V call is TRBV30, the J call TRBJ2-3, with 13 nucleotides matching TRBD2. The CDR3 is 16 residues long. Germline loops: CDR1 GTSNPN, CDR2 SVGIG (reference sequence). Trimming took 4 bases from V and 6 from J; bases not matched to a gene: 10. The CDR3 nucleotides are TGTGCCTGGACCTCGGGACTAGCGGGACCAGGTGATACGCAGTATTTT. Its protein product is CAWTSGLAGPGDTQYF.

The V call is TRBV14, the J call TRBJ2-3; TRBD2 aligns across 7 bases. The germline V gene has CDR1 SGHDN and CDR2 FVKESK. This CDR3 region has 18 residues. J was trimmed by 2 bases and V by 4 bases; bases with no gene match: 15. The CDR3 loop reads CASSPPPAGEHLTDTQYF. CDR3 nucleotide sequence: TGTGCCAGCAGCCCCCCTCCGGCGGGAGAGCATCTCACAGATACGCAGTATTTT.

The rearrangement links TRBV18 to TRBJ1-4; D unclear. Germline V CDR1 and CDR2: KGHSH, LQKENI. V was pared by 0 bases and J by 8 bases, with 7 bases between. The CDR3 has 13 residues. The CDR3 sequence: CASSPPTREKLFF. The CDR3 nucleotides read TGTGCCAGCTCACCACCTACTAGGGAAAAACTGTTTTTT. Full variable domain (remainder filled in from reference TRBV18 and TRBJ1-4): NAGVMQNPRHLVRRRGQEARLRCSPMKGHSHVYWYRQLPEEGLKFMVYLQKENIIDESGMPKERFSAEFPKEGPSILRIQQVVRGDSAAYFCASSPPTREKLFFGSGTQLSVL.

In nucleotides, the CDR3 is TGCGCCAGCAGCTCGGACAAGGGGGCTAAGCAGTTCTTC. The encoded protein is CASSSDKGAKQFF. V gene TRBV5-1 combines with J gene TRBJ2-1; 7 positions agree with TRBD1. The CDR3 totals 13 residues. The V gene's germline CDR1 is SGHRS and CDR2 YFSETQ. Trimming at V came to 3 bases and at J to 11 bases, leaving 8 bases not matched to a gene.

This clone was observed once. Sequence at one end of the junction differs from germline and may be a read error. This sample also contains other DNA sequences that code for the same CDR3. This chain links TRBV30 with TRBJ2-2; D is perhaps TRBD2 (5 bases). The germline V gene has CDR1 GTSNPN and CDR2 SVGIG (reference sequence). The CDR3 is 15 residues long. As DNA, the CDR3 is TGTGCCTGGAGTGTGCTCGAACGTATGGCCGGGGAACTGTTTTTT. Amino acid sequence: CAWSVLERMAGELFF.

The V gene is TRBV19, the J gene TRBJ2-2; tentative D call: TRBD1 (5 bases). V dropped 3 bases and J dropped 7 bases, with 9 bases sitting between them. Germline CDR1 reads LNHDA; CDR2 reads SQIVND (reference sequence). This CDR3 contains 13 residues. The CDR3 coding sequence is TGTGCCAGTAGTATGAGACAGAGCGGGGAGCTGTTTTTT. It translates to CASSMRQSGELFF.

As DNA, the CDR3 is TGCGCCAGCAGCCTACTAGCGGGAGAAACCTACGAGCAGTACTTC. Translating it yields CASSLLAGETYEQYF. The V gene is TRBV5-1, the J gene TRBJ2-7; 11 bases are shared with TRBD2. V lost 4 bases to trimming and J lost 2 bases; unmatched junction nucleotides: 5. CDR1 is SGHRS and CDR2 is YFSETQ in the germline V gene. CDR3 size: 15 residues.

The rearrangement joins TRBV2 to TRBJ1-1, with unresolved D. The CDR3 has 13 amino acids. Trimming shortened V by 4 bases and J by 2 bases, and 8 bases separated the two germline ends. Germline V gives CDR1 SNHLY, CDR2 FYNNEI. The CDR3 sequence is CASSVLTNTEAFF. DNA for the CDR3: TGTGCCAGCAGTGTTCTCACAAACACTGAAGCTTTCTTT.

The rearrangement links TRBV12-5 to TRBJ2-7; D gene ambiguous. The V and J ends lost 7 bases and 0 bases respectively, with 16 bases between them. The CDR3 sequence is 15 residues long. The germline gives CDR1 LGHNT, CDR2 FRNRAP. The CDR3 DNA reads TGTGCTAGTGTACTCGGGCCTTTCAGCTCCTACGAGCAGTACTTC. Translation: CASVLGPFSSYEQYF.

The chain combines TRBV28 with TRBJ1-2, with a possible D match to TRBD1 (5 bases). This CDR3 is built from 15 residues. The V gene's germline CDR1 is MDHEN and CDR2 SYDVKM. Trimming took 1 base from V and 6 from J, leaving 15 bases between them. The CDR3 reads CASSLSSWGVDGYTF. CDR3 bases: TGTGCCAGCAGTTTATCAAGTTGGGGGGTAGATGGCTACACCTTC.

J is TRBJ2-2 and V is TRBV7-9; 11 nucleotides match TRBD1. This CDR3 has 17 amino acids. CDR1 and CDR2 (germline): SEHNR, FQNEAQ (reference sequence). The J segment lost 2 bases and the V segment lost 6 bases, leaving 8 bases of the junction unmatched. CDR3 nucleotide sequence: TGTGCCAGCAGTACTCCGGGACAGGGGGAAAACACCGGGGAGCTGTTTTTT. Translated: CASSTPGQGENTGELFF.

CDR3 coding DNA: TGTGCCAGCAGTTTGTCTCTAGCTGCGTCTTTTTCTAGGGGTGAGCAGTTCTTC. Translation gives CASSLSLAASFSRGEQFF. The chain has TRBV28 and TRBJ2-1; D possibly matches TRBD1 or TRBD2 (5 bases each). Germline V lookup: CDR1 MDHEN, CDR2 SYDVKM. The CDR3 sequence is 18 residues long. The germline V and J ends were trimmed by 3 bases and 9 bases, with 27 bases remaining between them.

This clone was seen only a few times. V and J are TRBV6-5 and TRBJ1-1; D is possibly TRBD1 (5 bases). Trimming removed 0 bases at V and 5 bases at J, with 13 bases between. The germline V gene has CDR1 MNHEY and CDR2 SVGAGI. The CDR3 has 15 amino acids. The CDR3 loop reads CASSYSTGGGTEAFF. As DNA, the CDR3 is TGTGCCAGCAGTTACTCGACCGGCGGGGGAACTGAAGCTTTCTTT.

The rearrangement links TRBV10-2 to TRBJ1-5; 7 bases map to TRBD1. The CDR3 runs to 17 residues. In germline, CDR1 is WSHSY, CDR2 SAAADI. V lost 8 bases and J lost 6; bases outside the gene matches: 19. CDR3 nucleotides: TGCGCCAGCCTGGGACAGAAGACTGGATGGAGGTTTCAGCCCCAGCATTTT. Its translation is CASLGQKTGWRFQPQHF.

There are a few counts of this clone. The chain links TRBV11-3 to TRBJ2-7; no clear D gene. Germline CDR1 reads SGHNT; CDR2 reads YENEEA. V lost 0 bases to trimming and J lost 0 bases, with 6 bases between them. This CDR3 has 14 residues. This CDR3 is CASSLDPLSYEQYF. The CDR3 DNA follows: TGTGCCAGCAGCTTAGATCCCCTCTCCTACGAGCAGTACTTC. Using reference TRBV11-3 and TRBJ2-7 for the parts outside the CDR3, the full variable domain is EAGVVQSPRYKIIEKKQPVAFWCNPISGHNTLYWYLQNLGQGPELLIRYENEEAVDDSQLPKDRFSAERLKGVDSTLKIQPAELGDSAVYLCASSLDPLSYEQYFGPGTRLTVT.

J is TRBJ1-1 and V is TRBV18, with TRBD1 matching 7 bases. The CDR3 sequence is 14 residues long. Germline V lookup: CDR1 KGHSH, CDR2 LQKENI. V was clipped by 1 base and J by 7 bases; unmatched bases: 6. CDR3 bases: TGTGCCAGCTCACCACGACAGGGCCATGGTGAAGCTTTCTTT. Residues: CASSPRQGHGEAFF.

Of note for this clone: Compared with germline, one end of the junction differs, possibly owing to a read error. This rearrangement joins TRBV6-5 to TRBJ1-1; D may be TRBD1 (6 bases). Germline assignment: CDR1 MNHEY and CDR2 SVGAGI. The CDR3 runs 13 residues. CDR3 protein: CASSRDINIEAFF. CDR3 nucleotides: TGTGCCAGCAGTAGGGACATCAACATTGAAGCTTTCTTT.

V is TRBV5-4 and J is TRBJ2-6; D may be TRBD1 (6 bases). Germline values: CDR1 SGHNT, CDR2 YYREEE (reference sequence). This CDR3 comprises 16 residues. Deletions cut 2 bases from V and 0 bases from J, with 9 bases between. The CDR3 reads CASSFGGPSGANVLTF. The CDR3 DNA reads as TGTGCCAGCAGCTTTGGGGGCCCCTCTGGGGCCAACGTCCTGACTTTC.

The gene calls are TRBV2 and TRBJ2-7; the match to TRBD2 covers 7 bases. The V and J ends lost 8 bases and 1 base, in that order; junction bases with no gene match: 8. This CDR3 spans 14 amino acids. In germline, CDR1 is SNHLY, CDR2 FYNNEI. In DNA, the CDR3 is TGTGCCAGCCAGGTAGCGGGCTCATCCTACGAGCAGTACTTC. Encoded protein: CASQVAGSSYEQYF.

J is TRBJ2-7 and V is TRBV7-9; D gene ambiguous. Germline values: CDR1 SEHNR, CDR2 FQNEAQ (reference sequence). This CDR3 has 12 residues. Deletions cut 4 bases from V and 6 bases from J, with 10 bases between. CDR3 residues: CASSSISAEQYF. The CDR3 nucleotides read TGTGCCAGCAGCTCGATTTCGGCCGAGCAGTACTTC.

The J gene is TRBJ2-3, the V gene TRBV7-9; D perhaps matches TRBD1 (8 bases). This CDR3 is 17 amino acids long. The V gene lost 5 bases and the J gene lost 1 base, with 19 bases spanning the gap. Germline V CDR1 and CDR2: SEHNR, FQNEAQ (reference sequence). CDR3 region: CASSRDRGGFGTDTQYF. DNA for the CDR3: TGTGCCAGCAGCCGTGACAGGGGAGGGTTTGGCACAGATACGCAGTATTTT.

The chain couples TRBV2 to TRBJ1-5; maybe TRBD1 (5 bases). Germline CDR1 and CDR2: SNHLY and FYNNEI. Trimming cost V 6 bases and J 6 bases, with 9 bases left between them. This CDR3 has 12 residues. The CDR3 bases are TGTGCCAGCAGCACAGGAGTTCAGCCCCAGCATTTT. Translation: CASSTGVQPQHF.